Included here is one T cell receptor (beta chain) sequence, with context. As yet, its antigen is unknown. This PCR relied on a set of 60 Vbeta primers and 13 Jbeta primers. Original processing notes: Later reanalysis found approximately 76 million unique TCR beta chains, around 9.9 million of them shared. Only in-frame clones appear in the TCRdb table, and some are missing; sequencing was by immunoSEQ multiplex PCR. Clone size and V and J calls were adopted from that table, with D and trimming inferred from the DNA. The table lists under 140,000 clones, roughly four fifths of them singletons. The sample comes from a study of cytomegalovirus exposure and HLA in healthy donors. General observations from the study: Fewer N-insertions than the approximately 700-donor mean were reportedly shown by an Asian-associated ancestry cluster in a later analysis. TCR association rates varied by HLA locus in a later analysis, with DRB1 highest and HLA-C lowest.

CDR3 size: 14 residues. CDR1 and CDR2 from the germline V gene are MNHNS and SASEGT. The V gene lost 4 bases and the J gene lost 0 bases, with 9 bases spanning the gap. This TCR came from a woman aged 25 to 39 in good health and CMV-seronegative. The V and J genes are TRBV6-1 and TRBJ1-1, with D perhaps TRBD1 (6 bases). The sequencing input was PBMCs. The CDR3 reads CASSGRTVNTEAFF. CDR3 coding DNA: TGTGCCAGCAGTGGCCGGACAGTGAACACTGAAGCTTTCTTT.